These T cell receptor beta chains were read from a single sample in a study of blood T cell repertoires in COVID-19. Sequencing used immunoSEQ multiplex PCR; TCRdb keeps in-frame clones, though not all of them. The table lists 150,000 or so clones, roughly four fifths of them singletons. Sequenced: peripheral blood. The receptors here all came from a human donor with acute or convalescent COVID-19. The donor label of this sample is uncertain. CDR3s include the opening cysteine and the closing phenylalanine or tryptophan. D genes are given only for firm matches. Clone size, where shown, is once, few, many, or a class for clones that have expanded.

j_call v_call d_call clone_size cdr3_nt cdr3_aa
TRBJ1-1 TRBV11-2 - few TGTGCCAGCAGTGGGTCCGCGGGAATGAACACTGAAGCTTTCTTT CASSGSAGMNTEAFF
TRBJ1-2 TRBV7-9 TRBD1 - TGTGCCAGCAGCTTAACGACAGGGTACGGCTACACCTTC CASSLTTGYGYTF
TRBJ1-6 TRBV10-3 - - TGTGCCATCAGTGAAAAGGGGTTGAATAATTCACCCCTCCACTTT CAISEKGLNNSPLHF
TRBJ2-5 TRBV5-1 TRBD2 - TGCGCCAGCAGCTTGGGGACTAGCGGGGCTGAGACCCAGTACTTC CASSLGTSGAETQYF
TRBJ1-5 TRBV19 - many TGTGCCAGTAGTCAGGGGAAGAAACAGCCCCAGCATTTT CASSQGKKQPQHF
TRBJ1-5 TRBV2 - - TGTGCCAGCAGTCTCACAGGGAACAATCAGCCCCAGCATTTT CASSLTGNNQPQHF
TRBJ1-2 TRBV2 - - TGTGCCAGCAGTGAACAGAGGGGGTATGGCTACACCTTC CASSEQRGYGYTF
TRBJ2-5 TRBV4-3 TRBD1 - TGCGCCAGCAGCCCGGGACAGGGGTCAGAGACCCAGTACTTC CASSPGQGSETQYF
TRBJ2-1 TRBV9 - - TGTGCCAGCAGCATTAGCGGAGCTATCTACAATGAGCAGTTCTTC CASSISGAIYNEQFF
TRBJ1-5 TRBV19 - once TGTGCCAGTAGTATAGGGCCCGATAGCAATCAGCCCCAGCATTTT CASSIGPDSNQPQHF
TRBJ1-1 TRBV30 - - TGTGCCTGGAGTGGCGGGAGGAACACTGAAGCTTTCTTT CAWSGGRNTEAFF
TRBJ2-5 TRBV6-2/TRBV6-3 - once TGTGCCAGCAGTTCCCTAGCGCTGGCCCAAGAGACCCAGTACTTC CASSSLALAQETQYF
TRBJ1-2 TRBV7-9 TRBD1 - TGTGCCAGCAGCTTATGGACAGGGGATGAATATGGCTACACCTTC CASSLWTGDEYGYTF
TRBJ2-1 TRBV5-8 - - TGTGCCAGCAGCTTGGCCTACAGAGACAATGAGCAGTTCTTC CASSLAYRDNEQFF
TRBJ2-1 TRBV6-5 - - TGTGCCAGCACGAACAGCAGGCGCAATGAGCAGTTCTTC CASTNSRRNEQFF
TRBJ1-6 TRBV2 - - TGTGCCAGCAGAGGGGGGGGATCACCCCTCCACTTT CASRGGGSPLHF
TRBJ1-3 TRBV18 - - TGTGCCAGCTCACCCGTATCCTCCGAACGGTCTGGAAACACCATATATTTT CASSPVSSERSGNTIYF
TRBJ2-2 TRBV6-5 TRBD1 - TGTGCCAGCAGTTCGGGACAGGGCACCGGGGAGCTGTTTTTT CASSSGQGTGELFF
TRBJ2-5 TRBV12-5 TRBD1 - TGTGCTAGTGGTCCGGGGGACAGGGGGTTTCAAGAGACCCAGTACTTC CASGPGDRGFQETQYF
TRBJ2-5 TRBV19 - - TGTGCCAGTAGTATTGAAGTACAGCCTCAAGAGACCCAGTACTTC CASSIEVQPQETQYF
TRBJ1-1 TRBV9 TRBD1 - TGTGCCAGCAGCGCAGGGACAGCGCCCCACACTGAAGCTTTCTTT CASSAGTAPHTEAFF
TRBJ2-7 TRBV23-1 - - TGCGCCAGCAGTCGGACCGAGGACAGAGCCTACGAGCAGTACTTC CASSRTEDRAYEQYF
TRBJ1-2 TRBV7-6 TRBD1 - TGTGCCAGCAGCTTATCGACGACAGGGGCGAGGGGCTACACCTTC CASSLSTTGARGYTF
TRBJ2-3 TRBV11-2 TRBD2 - TGTGCCAGCAGCTCCCGGGGGGGCGGCACAGATACGCAGTATTTT CASSSRGGGTDTQYF
TRBJ1-1 TRBV18 - - TGTGCCAGCTCACGGGCAGGATCGAACACTGAAGCTTTCTTT CASSRAGSNTEAFF
TRBJ2-7 TRBV28 TRBD1 few TGTGCCAGCGGGGCGACAGGGGTCAGCTACGAGCAGTACTTC CASGATGVSYEQYF
TRBJ2-7 TRBV14 TRBD1 few TGTGCCAGCAGCCGTCCGGGACAGGGCTACGAGCAGTACTTC CASSRPGQGYEQYF
TRBJ1-1 TRBV19 - - TGTGCCAGTAGCCCCGACGGACAGAACACTGAAGCTTTCTTT CASSPDGQNTEAFF
TRBJ1-2 TRBV5-1 TRBD1 - TGCGCCAGCAGCTTAAGACAGGGAACTAACTATGGCTACACCTTC CASSLRQGTNYGYTF
TRBJ2-7 TRBV2 - - TGTGCCAGCAAGCACAGGACGAATGTTGTCTACGAGCAGTACTTC CASKHRTNVVYEQYF
TRBJ1-6 TRBV5-1 TRBD1 - TGCGCCAGCAGCGGGACGTACAGGGGGGATAATTCACCCCTCCACTTT CASSGTYRGDNSPLHF
TRBJ2-7 TRBV4-2 TRBD1 - TGTGCCAGCAGCCAAGCCCACAGGGGGCTATACGAGCAGTACTTC CASSQAHRGLYEQYF
TRBJ2-2 TRBV24-1 TRBD1 - TGTGCCACCAGTGACCCTCAGGGGGCTGACACCGGGGAGCTGTTTTTT CATSDPQGADTGELFF
TRBJ2-5 TRBV4-1 - - TGCGCCAGCAGCCAAGAAGGCTGGGGCGGGGAGGAGACCCAGTACTTC CASSQEGWGGEETQYF
TRBJ2-7 TRBV7-2 TRBD1 - TGTGCCAGCAGCTTAGAGGGGGACAGGGGCTACGAGCAGTACTTC CASSLEGDRGYEQYF
TRBJ1-2 TRBV30 - once TGTGCCTGGAGTGTGGCAGGCTCCTATGGCTACACCTTC CAWSVAGSYGYTF
TRBJ1-3 TRBV6-1 - - TGTGCCAGCAGTGAACGCGTTCTGTTGAACTCTGGAAACACCATATATTTT CASSERVLLNSGNTIYF
TRBJ1-2 TRBV3-1/TRBV3-2 - - TGTGCCAGCAGCCCTAAAACAGGGCCTTACTATGGCTACACCTTC CASSPKTGPYYGYTF
TRBJ1-4 TRBV30 TRBD1 - TGTGCCTGGAGCAGACAGGGGGCTTATAAACTGTTTTTT CAWSRQGAYKLFF
TRBJ2-2 TRBV7-2 - - TGTGCCAGCAGCCGTTACCAGACTCCGGGGAGCACCGGGGAGCTGTTTTTT CASSRYQTPGSTGELFF
TRBJ1-4 TRBV30 TRBD1 - TGTGCCTGGAGTTCATCAGGGGGACGCGAAAAACTGTTTTTT CAWSSSGGREKLFF